These 18 T cell receptor beta chains were sequenced from one sample in a study of shared T cell receptors in the human thymus. Here immunoSEQ multiplex PCR was the method, and the copy in TCRdb shows in-frame clones only, minus some. Among hundreds of thousands of clones listed, roughly 90% were seen once. These data were also reused for a study on human thymus T cells.

Sequenced input: thymocytes. Receptors originate from a boy under two years old with a congenital heart defect.

V is TRBV13 and J is TRBJ2-1, with 8 bases identical to TRBD1. Trimming cost V 5 bases and J 7 bases; bases outside gene matches: 13. The germline V gene encodes CDR1 PRHDT and CDR2 FYEKMQ (reference sequence). The length of the CDR3 is 16 residues. CDR3: CASSDLQGGLGNEQFF. DNA for the CDR3: TGTGCCAGCAGCGACCTACAGGGGGGTCTCGGTAATGAGCAGTTCTTC.

The chain carries TRBV4-1 and TRBJ2-5, with D maybe TRBD2 (7 bases). V was cut by 3 bases and J by 4 bases, with 18 bases left in between. Per germline, CDR1 MGHRA and CDR2 YSYEKL. This CDR3 comprises 16 residues. CDR3 sequence: CASSQNDCGGAETQYF. CDR3 sequence (DNA): TGCGCCAGCAGCCAGAACGACTGTGGGGGGGCAGAGACCCAGTACTTC.

This chain connects TRBV7-9 to TRBJ2-7, with 9 bases matching TRBD1. Germline V CDR1 and CDR2: SEHNR, FQNEAQ (reference sequence). Unmatched junction bases numbered 6, after V lost 1 base and J lost 2 bases. This CDR3 region has 16 residues. As DNA, the CDR3 is TGTGCCAGCAGCTTAGGGGGACAGGGTGAACCCTACGAGCAGTACTTC. It is translated as CASSLGGQGEPYEQYF.

This clone was observed a single time. This chain connects TRBV4-3 to TRBJ2-1; TRBD2 matches 16 bases. The V segment lost 0 bases and the J segment 2 bases; nucleotides outside the gene matches: 4. Germline V gene sequence: CDR1 LGHNA, CDR2 YSLEER. The CDR3 is 19 amino acids. CDR3 nucleotides: TGCGCCAGCAGCCAAGAGGGACTAGCGGGAGGGGGCCCCTACAATGAGCAGTTCTTC. This translates into CASSQEGLAGGGPYNEQFF.

V is TRBV7-2 and J is TRBJ2-1, with 14 bases fitting TRBD2. Germline CDR1 and CDR2: SGHTA and FQGNSA. This CDR3 comprises 16 residues. Trimming took 0 bases from V and 8 from J; bases not matched to a gene: 3. The CDR3 nucleotides are TGTGCCAGCAGCTTAGCTGGGACTAGCGGGAGCGATGAGCAGTTCTTC. As protein: CASSLAGTSGSDEQFF.

V usage is TRBV7-8 and J usage is TRBJ2-2; 8 bases fit TRBD2. There are 16 residues in the CDR3. The germline gives CDR1 SGHVS, CDR2 FQNEAQ. J was trimmed by 2 bases and V by 5 bases; bases with no gene match: 7. Here the CDR3 DNA reads TGTGCCAGCAGCCCGCGACTAGCGACCAACACCGGGGAGCTGTTTTTT. It encodes CASSPRLATNTGELFF.

The J gene is TRBJ2-7, the V gene TRBV10-3; the D gene is possibly TRBD2 (5 bases). Germline loops: CDR1 ENHRY, CDR2 SYGVKD. The CDR3 is made up of 12 amino acids. V lost 6 bases and J lost 6, with 12 bases in between. The chain's CDR3 is CAIRKSEGEQYF. CDR3 in DNA: TGTGCCATCAGGAAGAGCGAGGGCGAGCAGTACTTC.

The chain carries TRBV4-3 and TRBJ2-7; the D is unclear. V was cut by 0 bases and J by 6 bases, with 9 bases left in between. CDR3 length equals 13 residues. The germline gives CDR1 LGHNA, CDR2 YSLEER. The CDR3 coding sequence is TGCGCCAGCAGCCAAGATGGGCGTCTCGAGCAGTACTTC. Its translation is CASSQDGRLEQYF.

In this sample, this clone turned up once. The gene calls are TRBV11-2 and TRBJ1-1, with a possible D match to TRBD1 (5 bases). The CDR3 covers 14 residues. The germline CDR1 and CDR2 sequences are SGHAT and FQNNGV. Trimming removed 5 bases at V and 4 bases at J, with 14 bases between. In DNA form, the CDR3 reads TGTGCCAGCAGCGCGGGACTGCCAAGCACTGAAGCTTTCTTT. It encodes CASSAGLPSTEAFF.

The genes are TRBV5-6 and TRBJ1-2; D gene uncertain. V gave up 4 bases and J gave up 9 bases, with 13 bases separating them. In germline, CDR1 is SGHDT, CDR2 YYEEEE. This CDR3 has 12 amino acids. CDR3 sequence (DNA): TGTGCCAGCAGCCCGTCCCGAGGGAGCTACACCTTC. It translates to CASSPSRGSYTF.

This sequence joins TRBV7-9 and TRBJ1-2, with TRBD1 matching 9 bases. This CDR3 comprises 14 residues. The trim removed 5 bases at V and 3 bases at J, leaving 4 bases unmatched. The V gene's germline CDR1 is SEHNR and CDR2 FQNEAQ (reference sequence). CDR3 amino acids: CASSPRTGDYGYTF. The CDR3, as DNA: TGTGCCAGCAGCCCAAGGACAGGGGACTATGGCTACACCTTC.

This chain links TRBV28 with TRBJ2-2; D remains ambiguous. This CDR3 contains 15 residues. Trimming removed 3 bases from V and 0 bases from J, with 8 bases in between. Germline V lookup: CDR1 MDHEN, CDR2 SYDVKM. CDR3: CASSLGEPNTGELFF. Here the CDR3 DNA reads TGTGCCAGCAGTTTGGGCGAACCGAACACCGGGGAGCTGTTTTTT.

This chain uses TRBV30 with TRBJ2-5; 9 positions match TRBD2. The V segment lost 1 base and the J segment 3 bases; nucleotides outside the gene matches: 6. Germline V lookup: CDR1 GTSNPN, CDR2 SVGIG (reference sequence). This CDR3 has 15 amino acids. The CDR3 protein is CAWSGASGKEETQYF. CDR3 nucleotides: TGTGCCTGGAGTGGGGCTAGCGGGAAGGAAGAGACCCAGTACTTC.

This clone was picked up one time. V usage is TRBV6-5 and J usage is TRBJ2-5; 7 bases fit TRBD2. Germline V CDR1 and CDR2: MNHEY, SVGAGI. V dropped 3 bases and J dropped 11; count of bases not matched to a gene: 9. The CDR3 extends over 13 amino acids. The CDR3 nucleotides read TGTGCCAGCAGTTATGGCGGGAGTCTGGGGCAGTACTTC. Translation gives CASSYGGSLGQYF.

This chain joins TRBV14 and TRBJ1-2; D is undetermined. Germline assignment: CDR1 SGHDN and CDR2 FVKESK. V was shortened by 1 base and J by 3 bases, with 6 bases between the two germline ends. The CDR3 is 13 residues long. The CDR3 DNA reads TGTGCCAGCAGCCAAGGACTCTACTATGGCTACACCTTC. This sequence encodes CASSQGLYYGYTF.

This clone showed up just once. The chain joins TRBV9 to TRBJ2-5; 12 bases agree with TRBD1. The germline V gene encodes CDR1 SGDLS and CDR2 YYNGEE. V trimming: 7 bases; J trimming: 5 bases; junction bases outside the gene matches: 9. The CDR3 runs to 15 residues. In DNA form, the CDR3 reads TGTGCCAGCCGTCCCGGGACAGGGGGCGAGGAGACCCAGTACTTC. Protein product: CASRPGTGGEETQYF.

The chain couples TRBV6-1 to TRBJ1-4; TRBD1 is a possible D gene (6 bases). This CDR3 has 12 amino acids. The germline CDR1 and CDR2 sequences are MNHNS and SASEGT. V lost 5 bases to trimming and J lost 8 bases, with 9 bases between them. The CDR3: CASSSGGEKLFF. For the CDR3, the DNA is TGTGCCAGCAGTTCTGGGGGCGAAAAACTGTTTTTT.

This clone was counted only a few times. V gene TRBV5-4 combines with J gene TRBJ2-3; D may be TRBD2 (5 bases). The V end was cut by 4 bases, the J end by 1 base, with 13 bases between. The length of the CDR3 is 15 residues. Germline CDR1 and CDR2: SGHNT and YYREEE (reference sequence). CDR3 DNA sequence: TGTGCCAGCAGCGGACTGGAGCATCGCACAGATACGCAGTATTTT. Protein product: CASSGLEHRTDTQYF.